This record concerns one T cell receptor (beta chain) sequence. The antigen remains undetermined. Noted time point: after neoadjuvant nivolumab, at surgical resection. Stage II-IVA oral cavity squamous cell carcinoma was new and untreated by systemic or radiation therapy. Analysis of PBMCs was direct, with no culture step. This entry is derived from a study of neoadjuvant anti-PD-1 for oral cavity cancer. Study findings and constraints: Post-nivolumab, blood T cell clonality was significantly elevated in non-responders. With three patients per group, TCR findings need larger cohorts.

Clones were sequenced by immunoSEQ multiplex PCR, and TCRdb holds only the in-frame ones, with some missing. This repertoire shows around 13,000 clones, 75% found once; its top ten account for 2% to 2.5%. Unmatched junction bases numbered 6, after V lost 3 bases and J lost 3 bases. The CDR3 is 15 amino acids. In germline, CDR1 is KGHSH, CDR2 LQKENI. The specimen comprised PBMCs, sampled after nivolumab (anti-PD-1) treatment. The receptor was isolated from a person between 35 and 79 years old with oral cavity squamous cell carcinoma. This rearrangement joins TRBV18 to TRBJ2-7; 9 bases match TRBD1. The CDR3 is CASSPLPGQGYEQYF. The CDR3 nucleotides read TGTGCCAGCTCACCGCTTCCGGGACAGGGCTACGAGCAGTACTTC. Complete variable domain (other parts from reference TRBV18 and TRBJ2-7): NAGVMQNPRHLVRRRGQEARLRCSPMKGHSHVYWYRQLPEEGLKFMVYLQKENIIDESGMPKERFSAEFPKEGPSILRIQQVVRGDSAAYFCASSPLPGQGYEQYFGPGTRLTVT.